The 18 T cell receptor beta chains in this list originate from one sample, sequenced in a study of cytomegalovirus exposure and HLA in healthy donors. Assay: immunoSEQ multiplex PCR; the TCRdb copy retains only in-frame clones and omits some. The repertoire holds 100,000 to 150,000 clones, roughly nine tenths seen once, with 1.1% in the top ten. Material for sequencing was PBMCs. These receptors were taken from a young woman in good health and CMV-seronegative.

V and J are TRBV7-8 and TRBJ2-7, with TRBD2 identical over 10 bases. The germline V gene encodes CDR1 SGHVS and CDR2 FQNEAQ. V shed 3 bases and J 5 bases; nucleotides not matched to a gene: 10. There are 16 residues in the CDR3. CDR3 amino acids: CASSLLASGSPDEQYF. The CDR3, as DNA: TGTGCCAGCAGCTTGTTGGCTAGCGGGAGCCCCGACGAGCAGTACTTC.

V usage is TRBV20-1 and J usage is TRBJ2-3; TRBD1 is a possible D gene (6 bases). Trimming pared 6 bases from V and 6 bases from J, leaving 10 bases between. CDR1 DFQATT and CDR2 SNEGSKA come from the germline V gene (reference sequence). The CDR3 length is 11 residues. CDR3: CSALRGDTQYF. The CDR3 coding sequence is TGCAGTGCCCTGAGGGGGGATACGCAGTATTTT.

CDR3 nucleotide sequence: TGTGCCAGCAGCTTAGCGAACGGGCCCCAGCATTTT. This encodes CASSLANGPQHF. The chain links TRBV7-8 to TRBJ1-5; D is unresolved. The V gene lost 0 bases and the J gene lost 9 bases, with 6 bases spanning the gap. Germline V gene data show CDR1 as SGHVS and CDR2 as FQNEAQ. CDR3 length: 12 amino acids.

CDR3 DNA: TGTGCCAGCAGCTCCCTCGGGCTAGCGGCGACCTACGAGCAGTACTTC. It specifies CASSSLGLAATYEQYF. V is TRBV7-2 and J is TRBJ2-7; TRBD2 agrees at 7 bases. Unmatched junction bases numbered 11, after V lost 4 bases and J lost 2 bases. The CDR3 length is 16 residues. CDR1 is SGHTA and CDR2 is FQGNSA in the germline V gene.

V gene TRBV19 combines with J gene TRBJ2-1; 8 bases match TRBD2. The CDR3 contains 15 residues. Germline CDR1 and CDR2: LNHDA and SQIVND (reference sequence). After removal of 3 bases from V and 6 bases from J, the junction contained 7 bases not matched to a gene. Written as DNA, the CDR3 is TGTGCCAGTAGTATCCCATGGCGGGGGGTCAATGAGCAGTTCTTC. It is translated as CASSIPWRGVNEQFF.

J is TRBJ2-7 and V is TRBV15, with TRBD2 matching 7 bases. V lost 0 bases to trimming and J lost 2 bases; unmatched junction nucleotides: 4. This CDR3 has 15 amino acids. Germline V gene sequence: CDR1 LNHNV, CDR2 YYDKDF (reference sequence). DNA of the CDR3: TGTGCCACCAGCAGAGAGACGGGAGGAACCTACGAGCAGTACTTC. Encoded protein: CATSRETGGTYEQYF. The whole variable domain, filled in from reference TRBV15 and TRBJ2-7, reads DAMVIQNPRYQVTQFGKPVTLSCSQTLNHNVMYWYQQKSSQAPKLLFHYYDKDFNNEADTPDNFQSRRPNTSFCFLDIRSPGLGDTAMYLCATSRETGGTYEQYFGPGTRLTVT.

This chain links TRBV5-4 with TRBJ1-4; 7 bases align to TRBD1. V lost 4 bases to trimming and J lost 6 bases; unmatched junction nucleotides: 6. Germline CDR1 SGHNT, CDR2 YYREEE (reference sequence). This CDR3 has 14 amino acids. The CDR3 is CASSESGGDEKLFF. DNA for the CDR3: TGTGCCAGCAGCGAGTCAGGGGGTGATGAAAAACTGTTTTTT.

The chain employs TRBV30 and TRBJ1-1; maybe TRBD1 (6 bases). This CDR3 is 15 amino acids long. The V and J ends lost 1 base and 3 bases respectively, with 15 bases between them. Germline V gene sequence: CDR1 GTSNPN, CDR2 SVGIG (reference sequence). CDR3 in amino acids: CAWSDPGGADTEAFF. DNA for the CDR3: TGTGCCTGGAGTGACCCCGGGGGGGCGGACACTGAAGCTTTCTTT. The full variable domain, rest sourced from reference TRBV30 and TRBJ1-1, is SQTIHQWPATLVQPVGSPLSLECTVEGTSNPNLYWYRQAAGRGLQLLFYSVGIGQISSEVPQNLSASRPQDRQFILSSKKLLLSDSGFYLCAWSDPGGADTEAFFGQGTRLTVV.

The J gene is TRBJ2-3, the V gene TRBV28; unclear D gene. The germline V gene has CDR1 MDHEN and CDR2 SYDVKM. The CDR3 length is 13 residues. V was cut by 7 bases and J by 3 bases, with 11 bases left in between. As DNA, the CDR3 is TGTGCCAGCACCCACACTATGACAGATACGCAGTATTTT. Protein sequence: CASTHTMTDTQYF.

This sequence joins TRBV19 and TRBJ1-3; D gene uncertain. Germline V gene sequence: CDR1 LNHDA, CDR2 SQIVND (reference sequence). V lost 5 bases and J 0 bases, leaving 8 bases between the germline ends. The CDR3 is made up of 14 amino acids. The CDR3 here is CASSGESSGNTIYF. For the CDR3, the DNA is TGTGCCAGTAGTGGGGAGAGCTCTGGAAACACCATATATTTT.

This chain links TRBV5-1 with TRBJ2-6, with D possibly matching TRBD2 (5 bases). The CDR3 is made up of 15 amino acids. Looked up from germline, CDR1 is SGHRS and CDR2 is YFSETQ. Trimming cost V 2 bases and J 3 bases, with 9 bases left between them. The CDR3 here is CASSLMGVGANVLTF. Written as DNA, the CDR3 is TGCGCCAGCAGCTTAATGGGAGTTGGGGCCAACGTCCTGACTTTC.

The chain couples TRBV27 to TRBJ1-2, with 9 bases fitting TRBD1. The CDR3 is 13 amino acids. V lost 3 bases and J lost 4; bases outside the gene matches: 0. Germline CDR1 MNHEY, CDR2 SMNVEV (reference sequence). The CDR3 coding sequence is TGTGCCAGCAGTTTGACAGGGGGCTATGGCTACACCTTC. It codes for CASSLTGGYGYTF.

This clone came up a few times. The chain recombines TRBV6-1 with TRBJ2-7, with 12 positions matching TRBD1. There are 14 residues in the CDR3. Trimming cost V 7 bases and J 7 bases; bases outside gene matches: 8. Per germline, CDR1 MNHNS and CDR2 SASEGT. The CDR3 sequence: CASKPGQGAGEQYV. The CDR3 DNA reads TGTGCCAGCAAACCGGGACAGGGGGCCGGGGAGCAGTACGTC.

The V and J genes are TRBV19 and TRBJ2-1, with 10 bases identical to TRBD2. From germline, CDR1 is LNHDA and CDR2 SQIVND (reference sequence). Germline trimming cut 4 bases from V and 3 bases from J; bases unmatched to any gene: 6. The CDR3 runs to 16 residues. The CDR3 nucleotides read TGTGCCAGTAGTACCCCTGGACTAGCGGTCTACAATGAGCAGTTCTTC. Its translation is CASSTPGLAVYNEQFF. Supplemented by reference TRBV19 and TRBJ2-1, the full variable domain reads DGGITQSPKYLFRKEGQNVTLSCEQNLNHDAMYWYRQDPGQGLRLIYYSQIVNDFQKGDIAEGYSVSREKKESFPLTVTSAQKNPTAFYLCASSTPGLAVYNEQFFGPGTRLTVL.

V is TRBV9 and J is TRBJ1-4; TRBD1 matches at 9 bases. Germline-derived CDR1 and CDR2 are SGDLS and YYNGEE. V was clipped by 3 bases and J by 6 bases; unmatched bases: 3. The CDR3 length is 14 residues. CDR3 coding DNA: TGTGCCAGCAGCGCGACAGGGGGGGATGAAAAACTGTTTTTT. Encoded protein: CASSATGGDEKLFF.

V is TRBV6-6 and J is TRBJ2-1; 8 bases agree with TRBD2. The CDR3 runs to 13 residues. CDR1 is MNHNY, CDR2 SVGAGI, per germline (reference sequence). V was clipped by 4 bases and J by 9 bases; unmatched bases: 5. DNA for the CDR3: TGTGCCAGCAGTTTCTCGGGACTAGGTGAGCAGTTCTTC. Translation: CASSFSGLGEQFF.

This clone was seen a few times. The chain couples TRBV28 to TRBJ1-5, with D perhaps matching TRBD1 (5 bases). Germline V gene data show CDR1 as MDHEN and CDR2 as SYDVKM. Trimming stripped 3 bases from V and 4 bases from J, with 19 bases between. The length of the CDR3 is 17 residues. CDR3 residues: CASSLDNGGLRNQPQHF. CDR3 nucleotide sequence: TGTGCCAGCAGTTTGGACAACGGGGGGTTACGAAATCAGCCCCAGCATTTT.

This rearrangement joins TRBV7-7 to TRBJ2-5; 8 bases match TRBD1. This CDR3 contains 15 residues. The trim removed 3 bases at V and 5 bases at J, leaving 8 bases unmatched. Looked up from germline, CDR1 is SSHAT and CDR2 is FNYEAQ (reference sequence). The DNA of the CDR3 is TGTGCCAGCAGCTTTTCAGGGGGCATGATGGAGACCCAGTACTTC. Its protein product is CASSFSGGMMETQYF.